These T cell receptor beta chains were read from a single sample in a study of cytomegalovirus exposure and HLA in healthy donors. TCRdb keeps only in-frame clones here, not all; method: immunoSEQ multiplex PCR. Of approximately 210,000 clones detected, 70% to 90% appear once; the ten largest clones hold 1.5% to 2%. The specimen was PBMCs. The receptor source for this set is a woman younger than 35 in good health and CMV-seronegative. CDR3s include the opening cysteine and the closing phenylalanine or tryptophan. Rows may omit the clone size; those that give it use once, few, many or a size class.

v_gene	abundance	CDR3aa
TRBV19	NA	CASSIAGGEYEQYF
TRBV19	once	CASGQLGAVDEQFF
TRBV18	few	CASSQGTGNEKLFF
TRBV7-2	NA	CASSLDPRLEAFF
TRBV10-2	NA	CASSPGQGSAGWF
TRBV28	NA	CASSLGGAWEKLFF
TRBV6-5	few	CASSSYYEQYF
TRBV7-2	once	CASSLGRRDNEKLFF
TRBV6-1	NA	CASSALAGAVGEQYF
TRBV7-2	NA	CASSPRGAGEKLFF
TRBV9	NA	CASSFRTSGGPTVTGELFF
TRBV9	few	CASSPPRGSQPAHEQFF
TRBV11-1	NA	CASSLEAGGADTQYF
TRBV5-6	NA	CASSSMGGMTDTQYF
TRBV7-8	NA	CASTLTSGANVLTF
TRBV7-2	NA	CASSLAPGGTYGYTF
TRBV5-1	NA	CASSLASTVYEQYF
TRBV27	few	CASSLFFPSYEQYF
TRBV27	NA	CASSLSGPWNEQFF
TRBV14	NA	CASSQTRRSLTDTQYF
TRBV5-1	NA	CASSLEGDYGYTF
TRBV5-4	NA	CASSWGAGSYEQYF
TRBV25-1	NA	CASSELAGRELFF
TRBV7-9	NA	CASSLGGRVGNEQFF
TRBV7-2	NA	CASSLDRGDYGYTF
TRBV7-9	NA	CASSLPLGQGGDTIYF
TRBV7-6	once	CASSLRDRSYEQYF
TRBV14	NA	CASSQAGGPPYGYTF
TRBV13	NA	CASSSSGGSPSTDTQYF
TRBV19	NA	CASSRQERYEQYF
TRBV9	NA	CASSVGQNEDEAFF
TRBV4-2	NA	CASSPGGSTEAFF
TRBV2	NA	CASSDVRGRVEQETQYF
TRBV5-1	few	CASSFQPGQGGNEQYF
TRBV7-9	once	CSSSLWDTNLSGNTIYF
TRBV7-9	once	CASSHGTSGTPREQFF
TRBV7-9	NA	CASSPRTSGIFDEQFF